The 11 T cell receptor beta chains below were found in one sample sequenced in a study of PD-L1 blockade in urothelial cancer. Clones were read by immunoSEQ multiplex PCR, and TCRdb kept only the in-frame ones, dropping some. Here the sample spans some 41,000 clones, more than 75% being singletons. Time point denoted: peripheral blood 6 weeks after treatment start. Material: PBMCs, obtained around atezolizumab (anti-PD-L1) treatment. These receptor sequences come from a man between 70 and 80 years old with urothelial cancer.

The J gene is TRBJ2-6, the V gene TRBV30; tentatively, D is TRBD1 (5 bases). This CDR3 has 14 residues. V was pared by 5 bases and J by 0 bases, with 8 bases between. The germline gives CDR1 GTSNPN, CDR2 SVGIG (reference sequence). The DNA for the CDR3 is TGTGCCTGGGATACAGGCTCTGGGGCCAACGTCCTGACTTTC. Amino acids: CAWDTGSGANVLTF.

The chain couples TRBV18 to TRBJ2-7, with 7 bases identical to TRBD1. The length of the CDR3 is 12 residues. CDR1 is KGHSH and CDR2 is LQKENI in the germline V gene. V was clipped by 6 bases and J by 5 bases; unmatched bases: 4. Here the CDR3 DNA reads TGTGCCAGCTCCTACAGGGGTAACGAGCAGTACTTC. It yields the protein CASSYRGNEQYF.

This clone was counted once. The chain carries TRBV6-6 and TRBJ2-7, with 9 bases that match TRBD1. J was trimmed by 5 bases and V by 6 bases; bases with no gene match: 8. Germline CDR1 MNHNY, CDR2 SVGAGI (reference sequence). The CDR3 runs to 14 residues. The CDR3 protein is CASSNRDRAHEQYF. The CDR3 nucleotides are TGTGCCAGCAGCAACCGGGACAGGGCCCACGAGCAGTACTTC.

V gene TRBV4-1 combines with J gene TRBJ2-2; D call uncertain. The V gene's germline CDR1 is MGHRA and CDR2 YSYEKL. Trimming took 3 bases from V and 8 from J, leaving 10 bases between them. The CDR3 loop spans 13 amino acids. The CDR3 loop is CASSQYAGGELFF. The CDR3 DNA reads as TGCGCCAGCAGCCAGTACGCAGGTGGGGAGCTGTTTTTT.

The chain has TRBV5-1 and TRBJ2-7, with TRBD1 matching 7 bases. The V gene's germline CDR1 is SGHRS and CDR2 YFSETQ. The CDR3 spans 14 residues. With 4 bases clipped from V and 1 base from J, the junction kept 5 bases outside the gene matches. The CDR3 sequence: CASSQTQGSYEQYF. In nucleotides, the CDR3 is TGCGCCAGCAGCCAAACACAGGGGTCCTACGAGCAGTACTTC.

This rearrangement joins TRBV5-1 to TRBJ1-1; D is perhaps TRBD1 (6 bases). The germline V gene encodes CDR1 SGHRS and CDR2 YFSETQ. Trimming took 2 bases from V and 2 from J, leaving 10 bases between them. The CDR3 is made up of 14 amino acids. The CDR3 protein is CASSFTGPNTEAFF. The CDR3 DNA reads TGCGCCAGCAGCTTTACAGGGCCAAACACTGAAGCTTTCTTT.

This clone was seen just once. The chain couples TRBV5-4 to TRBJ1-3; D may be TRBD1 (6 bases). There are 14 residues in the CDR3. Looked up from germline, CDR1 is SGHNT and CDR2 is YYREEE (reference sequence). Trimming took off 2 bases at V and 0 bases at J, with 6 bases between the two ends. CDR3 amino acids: CASSLQGSGNTIYF. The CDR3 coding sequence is TGTGCCAGCAGCTTACAGGGCTCTGGAAACACCATATATTTT.

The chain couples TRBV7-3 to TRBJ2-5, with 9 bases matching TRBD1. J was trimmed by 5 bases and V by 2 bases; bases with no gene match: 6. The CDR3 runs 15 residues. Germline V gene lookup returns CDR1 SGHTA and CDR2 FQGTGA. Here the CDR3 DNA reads TGTGCCAGCAGCTTAGTGGGACAGGGCCGGGAGACCCAGTACTTC. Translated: CASSLVGQGRETQYF.

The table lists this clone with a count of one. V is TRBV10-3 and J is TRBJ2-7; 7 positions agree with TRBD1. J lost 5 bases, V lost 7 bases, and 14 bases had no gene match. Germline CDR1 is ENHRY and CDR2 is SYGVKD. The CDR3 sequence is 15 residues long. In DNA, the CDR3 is TGTGCCATCAATAGTCCTGGGACAGAAAGAAACGAGCAGTACTTC. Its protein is CAINSPGTERNEQYF.

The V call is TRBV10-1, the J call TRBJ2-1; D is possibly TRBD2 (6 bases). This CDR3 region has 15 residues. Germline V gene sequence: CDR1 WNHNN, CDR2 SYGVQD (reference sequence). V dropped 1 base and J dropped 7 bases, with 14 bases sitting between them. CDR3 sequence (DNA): TGCGCCAGCAGTGAGTTGGAGGGCCGGGGAAATGAGCAGTTCTTC. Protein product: CASSELEGRGNEQFF.

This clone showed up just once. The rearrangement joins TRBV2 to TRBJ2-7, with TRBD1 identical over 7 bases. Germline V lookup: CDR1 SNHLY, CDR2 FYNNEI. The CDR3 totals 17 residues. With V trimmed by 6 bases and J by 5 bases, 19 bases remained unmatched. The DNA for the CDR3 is TGTGCCAGCAGCGATATAGAGACAGGGCCCTACGACAACGAGCAGTACTTC. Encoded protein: CASSDIETGPYDNEQYF.